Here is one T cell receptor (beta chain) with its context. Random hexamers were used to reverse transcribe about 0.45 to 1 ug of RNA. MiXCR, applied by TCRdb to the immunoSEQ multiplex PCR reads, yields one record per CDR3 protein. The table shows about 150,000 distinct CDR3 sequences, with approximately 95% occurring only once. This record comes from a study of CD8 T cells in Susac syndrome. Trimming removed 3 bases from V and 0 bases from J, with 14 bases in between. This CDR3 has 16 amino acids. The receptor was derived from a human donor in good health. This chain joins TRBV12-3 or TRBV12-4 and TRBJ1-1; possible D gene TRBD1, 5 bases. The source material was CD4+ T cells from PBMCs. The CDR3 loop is CASSFQGRPMNTEAFF. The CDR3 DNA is TGTGCCAGCAGTTTTCAGGGCCGCCCAATGAACACTGAAGCTTTCTTT.